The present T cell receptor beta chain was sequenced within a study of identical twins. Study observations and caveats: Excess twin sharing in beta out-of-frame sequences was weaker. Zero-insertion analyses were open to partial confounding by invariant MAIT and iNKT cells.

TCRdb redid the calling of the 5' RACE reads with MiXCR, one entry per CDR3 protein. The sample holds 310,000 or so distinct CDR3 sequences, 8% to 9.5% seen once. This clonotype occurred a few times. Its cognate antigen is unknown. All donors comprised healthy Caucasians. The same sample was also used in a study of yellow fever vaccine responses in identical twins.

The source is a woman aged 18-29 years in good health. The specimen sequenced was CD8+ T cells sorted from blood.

The CDR3 reads CASSLALGMNTEAFF. Here the CDR3 DNA reads TGTGCCAGCAGCTTAGCGCTGGGAATGAACACTGAAGCTTTCTTT. The chain links TRBV7-9 to TRBJ1-1; D unresolved. Germline loops: CDR1 SEHNR, CDR2 FQNEAQ (reference sequence). The CDR3 loop spans 15 amino acids. Trimming shortened V by 0 bases and J by 0 bases, and 8 bases separated the two germline ends.